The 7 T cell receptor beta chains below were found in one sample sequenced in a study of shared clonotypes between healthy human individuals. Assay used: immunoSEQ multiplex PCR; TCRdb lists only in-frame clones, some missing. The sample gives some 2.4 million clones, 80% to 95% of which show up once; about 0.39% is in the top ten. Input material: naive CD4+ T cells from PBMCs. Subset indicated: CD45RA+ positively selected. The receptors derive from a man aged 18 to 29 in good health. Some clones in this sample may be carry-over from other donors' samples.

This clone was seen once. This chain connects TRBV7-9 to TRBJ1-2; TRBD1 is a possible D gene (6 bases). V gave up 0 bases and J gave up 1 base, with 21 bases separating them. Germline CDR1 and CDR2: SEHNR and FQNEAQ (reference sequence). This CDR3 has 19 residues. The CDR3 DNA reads TGTGCCAGCAGCTTAGCGAGATTAAAACGGACAGCTGATAACTATGGCTACACCTTC. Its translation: CASSLARLKRTADNYGYTF. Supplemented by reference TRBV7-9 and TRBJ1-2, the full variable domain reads DTGVSQNPRHKITKRGQNVTFRCDPISEHNRLYWYRQTLGQGPEFLTYFQNEAQLEKSRLLSDRFSAERPKGSFSTLEIQRTEQGDSAMYLCASSLARLKRTADNYGYTFGSGTRLTVV.

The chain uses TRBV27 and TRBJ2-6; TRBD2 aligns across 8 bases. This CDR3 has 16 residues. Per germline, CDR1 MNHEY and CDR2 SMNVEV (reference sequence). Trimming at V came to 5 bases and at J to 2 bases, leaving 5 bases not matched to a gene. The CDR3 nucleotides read TGTGCCAGCAGTCTTAGCGGGATAGCTGGGGCCAACGTCCTGACTTTC. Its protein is CASSLSGIAGANVLTF. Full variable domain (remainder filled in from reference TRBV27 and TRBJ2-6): EAQVTQNPRYLITVTGKKLTVTCSQNMNHEYMSWYRQDPGLGLRQIYYSMNVEVTDKGDVPEGYKVSRKEKRNFPLILESPSPNQTSLYFCASSLSGIAGANVLTFGAGSRLTVL.

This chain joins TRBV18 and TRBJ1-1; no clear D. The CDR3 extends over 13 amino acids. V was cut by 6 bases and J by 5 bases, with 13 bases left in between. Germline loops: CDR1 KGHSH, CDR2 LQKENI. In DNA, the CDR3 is TGTGCCAGCTCCATGACCCGGGAAACTGAAGCTTTCTTT. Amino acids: CASSMTRETEAFF.

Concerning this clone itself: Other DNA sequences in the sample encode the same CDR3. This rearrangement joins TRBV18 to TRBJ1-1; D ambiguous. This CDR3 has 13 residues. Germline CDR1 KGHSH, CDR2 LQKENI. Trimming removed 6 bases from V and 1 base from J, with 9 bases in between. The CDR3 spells CASSQGGNTEAFF. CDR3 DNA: TGTGCCAGCTCCCAAGGAGGGAACACTGAAGCTTTCTTT.

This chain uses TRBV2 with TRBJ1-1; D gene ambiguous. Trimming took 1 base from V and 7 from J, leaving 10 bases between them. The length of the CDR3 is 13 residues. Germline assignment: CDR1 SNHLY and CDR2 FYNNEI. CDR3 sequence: CASSEESALEAFF. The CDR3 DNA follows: TGTGCCAGCAGTGAAGAGTCGGCGCTTGAAGCTTTCTTT.

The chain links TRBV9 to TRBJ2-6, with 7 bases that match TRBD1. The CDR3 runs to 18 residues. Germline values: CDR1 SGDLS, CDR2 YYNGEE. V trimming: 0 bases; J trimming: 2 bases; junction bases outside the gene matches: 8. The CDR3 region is CASSVGVTGPTGANVLTF. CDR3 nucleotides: TGTGCCAGCAGCGTAGGGGTGACAGGGCCAACTGGGGCCAACGTCCTGACTTTC.

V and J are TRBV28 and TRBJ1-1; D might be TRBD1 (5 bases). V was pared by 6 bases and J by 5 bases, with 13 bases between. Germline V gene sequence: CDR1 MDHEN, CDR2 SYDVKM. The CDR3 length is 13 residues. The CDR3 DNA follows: TGTGCCAGCAGGGATACCCGGACAACTGAAGCTTTCTTT. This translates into CASRDTRTTEAFF.